Detailed here is one TCR beta chain. Germline CDR1 SGHAT, CDR2 FQNNGV. The CDR3 is 15 amino acids. With 0 bases clipped from V and 5 bases from J, the junction kept 4 bases outside the gene matches. This sample stems from a study of T cells in tuberculosis. Cells were sorted from thawed PBMC rested overnight and stained with GMM-loaded CD1B tetramer, viability dye and anti-CD3. C32 glucose monomycolate from Rhodococcus equi was loaded onto the CD1B tetramers. TCR-alpha and TCR-beta chains were sequenced unpaired. Data came from immunoSEQ multiplex PCR; TCRdb stores just in-frame clones and leaves some out. Among 50,000 or so clones, 88% were seen once, and the ten largest hold just over 20%.

The chain is built from TRBV11-2 and TRBJ2-5; 9 bases are a match to TRBD2. Specimen: CD1b-GMM tetramer-negative cells sorted from PBMCs. The TCR originated in an adult woman with latent tuberculosis. DNA for the CDR3: TGTGCCAGCAGCTTAGAAGCGGGGGGCTTGGAGACCCAGTACTTC. Translating it yields CASSLEAGGLETQYF.